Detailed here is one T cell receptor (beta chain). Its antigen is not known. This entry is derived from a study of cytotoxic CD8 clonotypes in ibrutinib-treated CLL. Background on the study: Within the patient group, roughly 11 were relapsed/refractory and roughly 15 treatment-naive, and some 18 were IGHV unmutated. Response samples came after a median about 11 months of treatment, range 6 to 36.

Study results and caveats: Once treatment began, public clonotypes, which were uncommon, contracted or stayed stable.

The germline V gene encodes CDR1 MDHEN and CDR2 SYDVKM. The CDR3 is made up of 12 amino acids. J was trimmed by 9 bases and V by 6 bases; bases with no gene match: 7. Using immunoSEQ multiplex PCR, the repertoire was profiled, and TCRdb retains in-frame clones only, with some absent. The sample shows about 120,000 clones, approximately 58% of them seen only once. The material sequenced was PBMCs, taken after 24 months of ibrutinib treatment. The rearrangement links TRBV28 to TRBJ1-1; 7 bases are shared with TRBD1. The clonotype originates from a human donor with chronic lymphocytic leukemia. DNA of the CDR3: TGTGCCAGCAGCGCTCAGACAGGGAAAGCTTTCTTT. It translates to CASSAQTGKAFF.